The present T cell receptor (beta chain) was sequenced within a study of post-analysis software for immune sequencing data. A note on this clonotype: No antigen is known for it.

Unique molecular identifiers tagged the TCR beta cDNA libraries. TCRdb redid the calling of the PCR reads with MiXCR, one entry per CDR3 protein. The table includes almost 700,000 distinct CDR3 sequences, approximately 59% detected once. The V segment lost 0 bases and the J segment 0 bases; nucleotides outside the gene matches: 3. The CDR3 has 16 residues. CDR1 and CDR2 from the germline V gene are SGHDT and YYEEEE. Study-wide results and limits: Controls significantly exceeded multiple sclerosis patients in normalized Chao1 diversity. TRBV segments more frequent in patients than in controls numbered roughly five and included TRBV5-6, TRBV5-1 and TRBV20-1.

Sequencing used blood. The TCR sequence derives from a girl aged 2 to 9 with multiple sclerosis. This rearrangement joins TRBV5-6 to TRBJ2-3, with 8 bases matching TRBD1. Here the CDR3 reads CASSLGTGSSTDTQYF. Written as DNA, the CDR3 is TGTGCCAGCAGCTTGGGGACAGGGTCTAGCACAGATACGCAGTATTTT.